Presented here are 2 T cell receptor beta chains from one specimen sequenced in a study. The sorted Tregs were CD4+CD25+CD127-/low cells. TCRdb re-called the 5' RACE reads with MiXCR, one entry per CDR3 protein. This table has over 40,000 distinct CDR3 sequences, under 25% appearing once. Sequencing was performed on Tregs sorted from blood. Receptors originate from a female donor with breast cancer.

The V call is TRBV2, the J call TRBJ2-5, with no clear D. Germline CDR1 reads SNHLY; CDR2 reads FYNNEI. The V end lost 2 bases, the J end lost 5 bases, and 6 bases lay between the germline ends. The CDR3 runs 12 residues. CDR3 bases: TGTGCCAGCAGTGAACGAAGGGAGACCCAGTACTTC. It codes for CASSERRETQYF.

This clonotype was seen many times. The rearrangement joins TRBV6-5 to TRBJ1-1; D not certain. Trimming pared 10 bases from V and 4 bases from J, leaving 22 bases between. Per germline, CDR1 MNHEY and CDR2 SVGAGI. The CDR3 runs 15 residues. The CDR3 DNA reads TGTGCCATCTCAACGCCCGGTCAATCATCCACTGAAGCTTTCTTT. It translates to CAISTPGQSSTEAFF.